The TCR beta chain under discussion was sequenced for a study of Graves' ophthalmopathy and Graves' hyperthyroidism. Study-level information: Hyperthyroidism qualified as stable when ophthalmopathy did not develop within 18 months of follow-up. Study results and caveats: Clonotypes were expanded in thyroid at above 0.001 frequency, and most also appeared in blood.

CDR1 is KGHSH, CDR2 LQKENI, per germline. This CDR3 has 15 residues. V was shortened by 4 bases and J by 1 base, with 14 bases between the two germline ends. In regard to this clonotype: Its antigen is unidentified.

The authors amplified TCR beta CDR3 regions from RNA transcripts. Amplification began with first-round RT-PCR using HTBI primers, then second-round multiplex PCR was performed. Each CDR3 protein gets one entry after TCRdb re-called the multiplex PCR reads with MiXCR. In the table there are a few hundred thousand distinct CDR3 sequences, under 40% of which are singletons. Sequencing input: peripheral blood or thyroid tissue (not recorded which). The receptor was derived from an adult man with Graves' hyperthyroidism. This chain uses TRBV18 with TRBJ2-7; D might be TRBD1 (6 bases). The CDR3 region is CASSRGQSRSYEQYF. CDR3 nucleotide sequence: TGTGCCAGCTCACGAGGACAGTCACGTTCCTACGAGCAGTACTTC.